This TCR beta chain came from a study of cytomegalovirus exposure and HLA in healthy donors. Study-wide results and caveats: A later analysis reportedly found fewer N-insertions in an Asian-associated ancestry cluster than the roughly 670-donor mean. Over 150 TCR beta chains were listed as cytomegalovirus-associated. When the data were analyzed later, several of the most significant clusters appeared to be linked to common viral pathogens.

On this clone itself: The antigen is undetermined.

13 Jbeta primers and 60 Vbeta primers were used for the PCR. Libraries were prepared by immunoSEQ multiplex PCR; TCRdb keeps only in-frame clonotypes and omits some of them. The data contain about 190,000 clones, approximately 81% of them seen just once; the ten biggest clones take up approximately 0.25%. The sample was PBMCs. The receptor was isolated from a boy aged 5-17 years in good health and CMV-seronegative.

The CDR3 here is CAWGTLLTDTQYF. DNA for the CDR3: TGTGCCTGGGGTACTTTGCTCACAGATACGCAGTATTTT. The rearrangement uses TRBV30 and TRBJ2-3, with D hard to call. The V gene lost 5 bases and the J gene lost 2 bases, with 11 bases spanning the gap. Germline values: CDR1 GTSNPN, CDR2 SVGIG (reference sequence). The CDR3 consists of 13 residues.